Listed below are T cell receptor beta chains from one sample, sequenced in a study of technical replicates of blood from several donors. TCRdb keeps only in-frame clones here, not all; method: immunoSEQ multiplex PCR. The table shows about 88,000 clones, with under 95% occurring only once. Sequenced: T cells isolated from PBMCs. The origin of the receptors is a human donor in good health. The CDR3 runs from the conserved cysteine through the conserved F or W. Fields, in order: J gene, V gene, D gene, CDR3 length, clone size, CDR3 protein, CDR3 DNA. The D gene is left open where the match is weak. Size is omitted from some rows. Given values are once, few, many or a class for expanded clones.

>TRBJ1-5|TRBV7-9|TRBD1|13|once
CASSEDRDQPQHF
TGTGCCAGCAGCGAGGACAGGGATCAGCCCCAGCATTTT
>TRBJ2-1|TRBV4-1|TRBD2|19|.
CASSQDRASGRARDNEQFF
TGCGCCAGCAGCCAAGATCGGGCTAGCGGGAGGGCCCGGGACAATGAGCAGTTCTTC
>TRBJ1-4|TRBV5-1|TRBD1|15|.
CASSLGTGTGEKLFF
TGCGCCAGCAGCTTGGGGACCGGGACAGGTGAAAAACTGTTTTTT
>TRBJ2-3|TRBV28|.|12|.
CASSSIGDTQYF
TGTGCCAGCAGTTCCATCGGAGATACGCAGTATTTT
>TRBJ2-3|TRBV19|.|13|.
CASKPGWEDTQYF
TGTGCCAGTAAGCCTGGATGGGAGGATACGCAGTATTTT
>TRBJ1-1|TRBV6-5|.|14|.
CASTPDSMNTEAFF
TGTGCCAGCACCCCCGACAGTATGAACACTGAAGCTTTCTTT
>TRBJ2-2|TRBV5-8|.|15|.
CASSLAGTRTGELFF
TGTGCCAGCAGCTTGGCTGGGACTCGCACCGGGGAGCTGTTTTTT
>TRBJ1-2|TRBV30|.|15|.
CAWSVRPGGQDGYTF
TGTGCCTGGAGTGTACGCCCCGGGGGGCAGGATGGCTACACCTTC
>TRBJ2-7|TRBV6-6|.|16|.
CASSYPRGRSSYEQYF
TGTGCCAGCAGTTACCCGCGGGGAAGGAGCTCCTACGAGCAGTACTTC
>TRBJ2-3|TRBV29-1|TRBD2|14|.
CSAKTSGSPDTQYF
TGCAGCGCGAAGACTAGCGGGAGCCCAGATACGCAGTATTTT
>TRBJ1-1|TRBV19|.|13|.
CASRETANTEAFF
TGTGCCAGTAGGGAGACAGCGAACACTGAAGCTTTCTTT
>TRBJ2-1|TRBV29-1|TRBD2|14|.
CSVELRLAGKEQFF
TGCAGCGTTGAATTGCGTCTAGCGGGAAAGGAGCAGTTCTTC
>TRBJ2-1|TRBV13|.|18|.
CASSSRDFLSSSYNEQFF
TGTGCCAGCAGCTCCCGGGACTTCCTCTCAAGCTCCTACAATGAGCAGTTCTTC
>TRBJ1-1|TRBV5-1|.|14|.
CASSLVIGNTEAFF
TGCGCCAGCAGCTTGGTGATCGGGAACACTGAAGCTTTCTTT
>TRBJ2-3|TRBV20-1|.|11|.
CSAGTTDTQYF
TGCAGCGCGGGGACCACAGATACGCAGTATTTT
>TRBJ1-4|TRBV5-1|TRBD1|13|.
CASSWDSNEKLFF
TGCGCCAGCAGCTGGGACAGTAATGAAAAACTGTTTTTT
>TRBJ2-3|TRBV7-2|TRBD2|15|.
CASSLEGLRTDTQYF
TGTGCCAGCAGCTTAGAGGGACTACGCACAGATACGCAGTATTTT
>TRBJ2-7|TRBV28|.|13|.
CASSPTGPAEQYF
TGTGCCAGCAGTCCCACGGGTCCCGCCGAGCAGTACTTC
>TRBJ2-7|TRBV11-2|.|16|.
CASSLVRGESSYEQYF
TGTGCCAGCAGCTTAGTCCGAGGAGAAAGCTCCTACGAGCAGTACTTC
>TRBJ1-2|TRBV5-1|TRBD1|15|.
CASSRRDRGLGGYTF
TGCGCCAGCAGCCGACGGGACAGGGGGCTTGGTGGCTACACCTTC
>TRBJ2-6|TRBV4-2|TRBD2|18|.
CASSPASGRVSGANVLTF
TGTGCCAGCAGCCCTGCTAGCGGGAGGGTCTCTGGGGCCAACGTCCTGACTTTC
>TRBJ2-3|TRBV19|TRBD2|15|.
CASTLGLGGTDTQYF
TGTGCCAGTACCCTTGGACTAGGGGGCACAGATACGCAGTATTTT
>TRBJ2-5|TRBV5-1|.|15|.
CASSSPLGFQETQYF
TGCGCCAGCAGCTCCCCACTAGGATTCCAAGAGACCCAGTACTTC
>TRBJ2-1|TRBV28|TRBD2|14|once
CASSTSGEGDEQFF
TGTGCCAGCAGCACTAGCGGAGAGGGCGATGAGCAGTTCTTC
>TRBJ2-1|TRBV11-3|TRBD2|15|.
CASRYSGGYYNEQFF
TGTGCCAGTAGATATAGCGGGGGGTACTACAATGAGCAGTTCTTC
>TRBJ1-4|TRBV7-3|.|17|.
CASSLTGHPAKDEKLFF
TGTGCCAGCAGCTTGACGGGACACCCCGCGAAGGATGAAAAACTGTTTTTT
>TRBJ1-5|TRBV6-1|.|15|.
CASSEARNDYQPQHF
TGTGCCAGCAGTGAAGCGCGAAACGACTATCAGCCCCAGCATTTT
>TRBJ2-7|TRBV30|TRBD2|14|.
CAWSVGGGWWEQYF
TGTGCCTGGAGTGTAGGCGGGGGGTGGTGGGAGCAGTACTTC
>TRBJ2-2|TRBV14|TRBD1|16|.
CASSQEQGANTGELFF
TGTGCCAGCAGCCAAGAACAGGGGGCGAACACCGGGGAGCTGTTTTTT
>TRBJ1-1|TRBV19|TRBD1|14|.
CASRAGTGDTEAFF
TGTGCCAGTAGGGCCGGGACAGGGGACACTGAAGCTTTCTTT